The clone carrying this T cell receptor beta chain appeared many times. No antigen is known for it. The record originates from a study of blood T cells in healthy people across ages. Findings and limits, study-wide: It was not known whether donors were CMV positive (a possible confounder of expanded clonotype changes). The study found more naive CD4+ cells and higher diversity in long-lived than aged donors.

The CDR3 is 15 amino acids. Trimming stripped 6 bases from V and 0 bases from J, with 12 bases between. The authors ran a second PCR of 7 to 11 cycles using a sample-barcoded 5' primer and a J-beta primer mix. Each CDR3 protein is one row after TCRdb ran MiXCR on the 5' RACE reads. The sample has under 1,000,000 distinct CDR3 sequences, 35% to 40% seen once. The chain joins TRBV12-3 or TRBV12-4 to TRBJ2-4; a weak D match, TRBD2 (7 bases). This clonotype was obtained from a man aged 18 to 29 in good health. Material for sequencing was blood. As DNA, the CDR3 is TGTGCCAGCAGCTGGGGGGGGCTAGCCAAAAACATTCAGTACTTC. It encodes CASSWGGLAKNIQYF.